The T cell receptor (beta chain) under discussion was sequenced for a study of T cell repertoires in cytomegalovirus infection. General study results and limits: Adding up the frequency of public TCR beta families identified people who carried CMV plus the relevant HLA.

The germline V and J ends were trimmed by 3 bases and 5 bases, with 9 bases remaining between them. Germline V gives CDR1 SGHDT, CDR2 YYEEEE. This CDR3 comprises 13 residues. This clonotype showed up many times. Its antigen is not known. One entry per CDR3 protein, called by TCRdb with MiXCR from the reads. This table holds around 450,000 distinct CDR3 sequences, about 11% found once. V is TRBV5-6 and J is TRBJ2-1; possibly TRBD1 for D (5 bases). The sample was PBMCs. This TCR came from a human donor in good health (CMV status not recorded). Some clones in this sample may be carry-over from other donors' samples. The CDR3 sequence is CASSSDSHNEQFF. As DNA, the CDR3 is TGTGCCAGCAGCTCCGACAGCCACAATGAGCAGTTCTTC.